This TCR beta chain was identified during a study of OX40 agonist ivuxolimab in advanced cancers. The CDR3 contains 15 residues. V dropped 7 bases and J dropped 5; count of bases not matched to a gene: 10. Germline-derived CDR1 and CDR2 are MNHNY and SVGAGI (reference sequence). Data came from immunoSEQ multiplex PCR; TCRdb stores just in-frame clones and leaves some out. The sample lists around 76,000 clones; 89% were seen once. The receptor's source is an adult with an advanced solid tumor such as melanoma, head and neck, liver or kidney cancer. The sequencing here drew on CD4+ or CD8+ T cells sorted from blood, taken in a trial of the OX40 agonist ivuxolimab. This sequence joins TRBV6-6 and TRBJ2-2; 7 nucleotides line up with TRBD2. This CDR3 is CASNKGLAATGELFF. CDR3 in DNA: TGTGCCAGCAATAAAGGGCTAGCGGCTACCGGGGAGCTGTTTTTT.